This T cell receptor beta chain was sequenced for a study of blood T cell repertoires in COVID-19. This CDR3 is built from 15 residues. Trimming pared 0 bases from V and 2 bases from J, leaving 9 bases between. CDR1 and CDR2 from the germline V gene are SGHDT and YYEEEE. Measured with immunoSEQ multiplex PCR; TCRdb has only the in-frame clones, and not every one. The sample lists tens of thousands of clones, about 90% occurring once. The origin of this receptor is a woman between 50 and 59 years old with active or convalescent COVID-19. The sample was peripheral blood. The chain has TRBV5-6 and TRBJ1-3; the D gene is possibly TRBD1 (5 bases). The CDR3 DNA reads TGTGCCAGCAGCTTGGGGCCAGGGACTGGAAACACCATATATTTT. It is translated as CASSLGPGTGNTIYF. Full variable domain (missing parts from reference TRBV5-6 and TRBJ1-3): DAGVTQSPTHLIKTRGQQVTLRCSPKSGHDTVSWYQQALGQGPQFIFQYYEEEERQRGNFPDRFSGHQFPNYSSELNVNALLLGDSALYLCASSLGPGTGNTIYFGEGSWLTVV.